This T cell receptor (beta chain) comes out of a study of cytomegalovirus exposure and HLA in healthy donors. V shed 4 bases and J shed 4 bases, with 17 bases lying between them. The germline gives CDR1 SGHRS, CDR2 YFSETQ. The CDR3 loop spans 15 amino acids. Primers included in the PCR were 60 Vbeta and 13 Jbeta primers. The table came from immunoSEQ multiplex PCR; TCRdb's copy has only in-frame clones and leaves some out. This sample has about 120,000 clones; approximately 80% occur once, and the top ten carry 12%. Overall study results and limits: What a later analysis showed was that several of the most significant clusters appeared linked to common viral pathogens. Most TCR sequences were uncommon, yet certain public TCRs appeared in many donors.

Comment on this clone: Its antigen is unidentified.

This chain links TRBV5-1 with TRBJ1-1; D may be TRBD1 (6 bases). The clonotype was recovered from a woman aged 40 to 50 in good health and CMV-seropositive. Sequenced input: PBMCs. CDR3 coding DNA: TGCGCCAGCAGCCCAGGAGGGGGAGGGATCACTGAAGCTTTCTTT. Translating gives CASSPGGGGITEAFF.